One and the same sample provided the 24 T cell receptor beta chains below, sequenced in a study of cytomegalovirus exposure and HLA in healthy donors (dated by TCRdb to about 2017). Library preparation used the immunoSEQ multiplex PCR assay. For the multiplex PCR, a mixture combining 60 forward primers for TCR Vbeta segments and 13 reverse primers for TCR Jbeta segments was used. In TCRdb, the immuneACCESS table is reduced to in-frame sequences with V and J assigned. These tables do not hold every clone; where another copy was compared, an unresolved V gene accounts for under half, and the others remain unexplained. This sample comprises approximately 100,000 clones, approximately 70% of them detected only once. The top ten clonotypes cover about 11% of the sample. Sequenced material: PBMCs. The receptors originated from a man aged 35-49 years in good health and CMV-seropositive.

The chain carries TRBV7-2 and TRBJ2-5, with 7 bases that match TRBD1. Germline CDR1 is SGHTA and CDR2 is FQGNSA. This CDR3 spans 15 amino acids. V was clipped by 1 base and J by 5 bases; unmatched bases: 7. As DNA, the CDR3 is TGTGCCAGCAGCTTAGGTGGCAGGGGGTTTGAGACCCAGTACTTC. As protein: CASSLGGRGFETQYF.

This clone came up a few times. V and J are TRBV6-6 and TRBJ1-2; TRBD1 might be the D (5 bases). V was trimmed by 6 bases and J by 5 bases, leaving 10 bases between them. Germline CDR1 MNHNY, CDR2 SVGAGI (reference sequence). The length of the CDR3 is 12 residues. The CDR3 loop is CASRLTGYGYTF. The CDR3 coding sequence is TGTGCCAGCAGGTTAACAGGTTATGGCTACACCTTC.

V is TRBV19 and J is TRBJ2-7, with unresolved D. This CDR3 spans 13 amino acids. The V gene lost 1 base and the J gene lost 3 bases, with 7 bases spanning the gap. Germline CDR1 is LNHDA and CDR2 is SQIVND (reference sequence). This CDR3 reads CASSIGHNYEQYF. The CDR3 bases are TGTGCCAGTAGTATAGGACACAACTACGAGCAGTACTTC.

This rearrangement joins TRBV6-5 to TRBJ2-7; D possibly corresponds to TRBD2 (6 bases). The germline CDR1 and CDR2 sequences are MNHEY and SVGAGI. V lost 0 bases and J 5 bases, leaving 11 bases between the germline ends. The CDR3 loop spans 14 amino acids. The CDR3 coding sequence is TGTGCCAGCAGTTACTCACGCGGGGCCCACGAGCAGTACTTC. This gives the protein CASSYSRGAHEQYF.

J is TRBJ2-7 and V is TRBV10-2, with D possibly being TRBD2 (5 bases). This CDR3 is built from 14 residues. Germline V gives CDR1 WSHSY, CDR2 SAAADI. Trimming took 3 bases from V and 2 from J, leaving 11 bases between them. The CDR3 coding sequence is TGCGCCAGCAGTGATCGGACTTCTACCTACGAGCAGTACTTC. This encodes CASSDRTSTYEQYF.

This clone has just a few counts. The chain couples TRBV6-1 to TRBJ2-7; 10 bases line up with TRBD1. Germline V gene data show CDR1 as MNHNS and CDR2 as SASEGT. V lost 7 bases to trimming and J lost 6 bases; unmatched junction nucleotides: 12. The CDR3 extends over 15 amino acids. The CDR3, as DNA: TGTGCCAGCACCGACTTGGGACAGGGGTCGCCCGAGCAGTACGTC. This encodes CASTDLGQGSPEQYV.

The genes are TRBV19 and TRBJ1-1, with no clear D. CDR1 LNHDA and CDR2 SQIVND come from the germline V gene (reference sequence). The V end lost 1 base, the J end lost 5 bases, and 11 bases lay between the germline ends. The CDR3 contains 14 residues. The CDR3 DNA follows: TGTGCCAGTAGTATAGTGCCGGGTCGGACTGAAGCTTTCTTT. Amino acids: CASSIVPGRTEAFF.

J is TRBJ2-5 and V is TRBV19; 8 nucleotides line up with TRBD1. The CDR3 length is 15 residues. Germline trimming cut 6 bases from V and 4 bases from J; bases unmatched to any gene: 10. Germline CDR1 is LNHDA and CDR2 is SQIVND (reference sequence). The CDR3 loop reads CASSSRDRGGETQYF. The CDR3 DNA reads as TGTGCCAGTAGCTCCCGAGACAGGGGTGGAGAGACCCAGTACTTC.

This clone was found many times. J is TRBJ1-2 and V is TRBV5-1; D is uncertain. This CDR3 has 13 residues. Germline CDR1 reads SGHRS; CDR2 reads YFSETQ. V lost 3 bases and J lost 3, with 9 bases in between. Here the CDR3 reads CASSSVLDYGYTF. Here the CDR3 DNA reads TGCGCCAGCAGCTCGGTATTGGACTATGGCTACACCTTC. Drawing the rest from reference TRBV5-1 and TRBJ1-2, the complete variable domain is KAGVTQTPRYLIKTRGQQVTLSCSPISGHRSVSWYQQTPGQGLQFLFEYFSETQRNKGNFPGRFSGRQFSNSRSEMNVSTLELGDSALYLCASSSVLDYGYTFGSGTRLTVV.

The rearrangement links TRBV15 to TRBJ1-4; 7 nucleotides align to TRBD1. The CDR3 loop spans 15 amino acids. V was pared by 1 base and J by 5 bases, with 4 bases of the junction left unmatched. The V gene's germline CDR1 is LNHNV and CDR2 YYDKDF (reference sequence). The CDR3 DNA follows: TGTGCCACCAGCAGAGGGGACAGTAAGAATGAAAAACTGTTTTTT. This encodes CATSRGDSKNEKLFF.

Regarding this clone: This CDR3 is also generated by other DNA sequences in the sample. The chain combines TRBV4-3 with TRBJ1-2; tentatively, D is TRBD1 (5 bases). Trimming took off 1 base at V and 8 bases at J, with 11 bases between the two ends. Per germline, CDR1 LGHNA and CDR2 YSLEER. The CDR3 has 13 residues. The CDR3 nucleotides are TGCGCCAGCAGCCAAGTGCAGGGCTCCGGCTACACCTTC. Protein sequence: CASSQVQGSGYTF.

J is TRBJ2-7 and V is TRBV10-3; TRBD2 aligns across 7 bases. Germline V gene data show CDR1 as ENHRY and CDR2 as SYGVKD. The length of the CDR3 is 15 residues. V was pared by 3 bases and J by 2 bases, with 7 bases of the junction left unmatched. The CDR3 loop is CAISEGRGGPYEQYF. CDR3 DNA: TGTGCCATCAGTGAAGGGAGGGGTGGTCCCTACGAGCAGTACTTC.

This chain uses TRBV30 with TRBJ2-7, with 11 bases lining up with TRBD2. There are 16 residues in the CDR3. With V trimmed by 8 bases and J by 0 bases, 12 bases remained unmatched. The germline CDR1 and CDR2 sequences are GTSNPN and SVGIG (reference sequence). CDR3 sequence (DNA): TGTGCCCCGAGGGGAACGACTAGCGGGGACTCCTACGAGCAGTACTTC. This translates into CAPRGTTSGDSYEQYF.

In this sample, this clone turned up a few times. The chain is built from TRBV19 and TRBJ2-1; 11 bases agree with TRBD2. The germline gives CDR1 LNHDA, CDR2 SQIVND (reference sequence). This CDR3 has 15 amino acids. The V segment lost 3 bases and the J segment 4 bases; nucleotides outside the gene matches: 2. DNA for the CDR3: TGTGCCAGTAGTATGACTAGCGGGGTATACAATGAGCAGTTCTTC. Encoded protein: CASSMTSGVYNEQFF.

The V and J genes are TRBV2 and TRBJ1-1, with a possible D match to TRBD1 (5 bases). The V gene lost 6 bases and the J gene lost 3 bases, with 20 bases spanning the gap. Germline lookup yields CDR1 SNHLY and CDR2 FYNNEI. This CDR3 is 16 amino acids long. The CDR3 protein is CASRHGGRGPDTEAFF. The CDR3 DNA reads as TGTGCCAGCAGACACGGTGGGAGGGGCCCTGACACTGAAGCTTTCTTT.

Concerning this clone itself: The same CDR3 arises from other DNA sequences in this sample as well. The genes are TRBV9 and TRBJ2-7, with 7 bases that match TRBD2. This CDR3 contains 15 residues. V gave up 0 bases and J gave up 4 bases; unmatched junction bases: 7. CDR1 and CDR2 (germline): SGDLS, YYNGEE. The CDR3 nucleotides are TGTGCCAGCAGCGTAGGGAGCGGGAAAACGTACGAGCAGTACTTC. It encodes CASSVGSGKTYEQYF.

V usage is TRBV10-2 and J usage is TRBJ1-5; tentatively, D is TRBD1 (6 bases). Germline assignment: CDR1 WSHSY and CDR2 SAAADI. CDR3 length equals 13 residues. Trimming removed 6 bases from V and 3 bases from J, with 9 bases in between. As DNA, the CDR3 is TGCGCCAGCAGCTACAGGGTCAATCAGCCCCAGCATTTT. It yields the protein CASSYRVNQPQHF.

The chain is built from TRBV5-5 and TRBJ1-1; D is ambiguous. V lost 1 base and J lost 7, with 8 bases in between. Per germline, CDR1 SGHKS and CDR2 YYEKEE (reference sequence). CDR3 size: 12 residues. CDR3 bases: TGTGCCAGCAGCTTGTATCCCTTTGAAGCTTTCTTT. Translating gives CASSLYPFEAFF.

The CDR3 loop reads CAISENWRNYGYTF. For the CDR3, the DNA is TGTGCCATCAGTGAGAACTGGAGGAACTATGGCTACACCTTC. The chain uses TRBV10-3 and TRBJ1-2, with unresolved D. From germline, CDR1 is ENHRY and CDR2 SYGVKD. V was cut by 2 bases and J by 2 bases, with 9 bases left in between. CDR3 size: 14 residues.

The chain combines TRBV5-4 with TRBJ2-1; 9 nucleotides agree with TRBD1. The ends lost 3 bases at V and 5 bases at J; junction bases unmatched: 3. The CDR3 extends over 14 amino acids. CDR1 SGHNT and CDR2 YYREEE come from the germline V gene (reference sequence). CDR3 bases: TGTGCCAGCAGCTGGGGACAGGGACACAATGAGCAGTTCTTC. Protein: CASSWGQGHNEQFF.

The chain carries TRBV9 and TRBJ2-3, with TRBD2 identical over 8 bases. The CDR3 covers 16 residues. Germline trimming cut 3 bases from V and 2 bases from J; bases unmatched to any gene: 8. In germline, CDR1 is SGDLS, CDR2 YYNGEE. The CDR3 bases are TGTGCCAGCAGCGATAATAGCGGGATTAACACAGATACGCAGTATTTT. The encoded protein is CASSDNSGINTDTQYF.

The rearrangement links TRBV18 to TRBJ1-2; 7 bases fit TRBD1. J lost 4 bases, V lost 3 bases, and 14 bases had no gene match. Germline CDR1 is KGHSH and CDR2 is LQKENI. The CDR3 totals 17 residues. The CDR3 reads CASSPALFGQALYGYTF. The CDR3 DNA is TGTGCCAGCTCACCGGCTCTTTTTGGACAGGCCCTCTATGGCTACACCTTC.

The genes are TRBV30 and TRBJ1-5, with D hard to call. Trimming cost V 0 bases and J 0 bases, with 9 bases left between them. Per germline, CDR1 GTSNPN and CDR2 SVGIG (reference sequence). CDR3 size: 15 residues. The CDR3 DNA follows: TGTGCCTGGAGTGTACGGTCCTATAGCAATCAGCCCCAGCATTTT. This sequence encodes CAWSVRSYSNQPQHF.

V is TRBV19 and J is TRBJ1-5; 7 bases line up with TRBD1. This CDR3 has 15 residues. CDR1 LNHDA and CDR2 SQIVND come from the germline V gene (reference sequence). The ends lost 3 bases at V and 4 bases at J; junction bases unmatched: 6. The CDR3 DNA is TGTGCCAGTAGTATCGGGGGCAGGGGGAATCAGCCCCAGCATTTT. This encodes CASSIGGRGNQPQHF.